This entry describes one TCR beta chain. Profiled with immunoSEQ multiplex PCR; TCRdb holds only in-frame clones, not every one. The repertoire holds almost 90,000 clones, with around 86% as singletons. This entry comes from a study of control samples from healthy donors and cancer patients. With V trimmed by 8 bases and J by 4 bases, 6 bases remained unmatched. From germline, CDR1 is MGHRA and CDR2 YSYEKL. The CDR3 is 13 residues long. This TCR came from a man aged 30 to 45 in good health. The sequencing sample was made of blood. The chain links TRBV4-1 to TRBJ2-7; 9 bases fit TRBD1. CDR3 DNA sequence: TGCGCCAGCGGGAGACAGGGGGGTTACGAGCAGTACTTC. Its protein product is CASGRQGGYEQYF.